Below, 17 T cell receptor beta chains from the same sample are listed, as sequenced in a study of blood T cell repertoires in COVID-19. Using immunoSEQ multiplex PCR, the repertoire was profiled, and TCRdb retains in-frame clones only, with some absent. Of about 190,000 clones listed, around 84% are singletons. Sequences were obtained from peripheral blood. These receptors were collected from a human donor in a cohort sampled during active COVID-19.

This sequence joins TRBV10-3 and TRBJ2-7, with TRBD1 identical over 9 bases. The CDR3 extends over 14 amino acids. With V trimmed by 4 bases and J by 4 bases, 5 bases remained unmatched. Germline CDR1 and CDR2: ENHRY and SYGVKD. The CDR3 loop reads CAISGQGDTYEQYF. CDR3 nucleotides: TGTGCCATCAGTGGACAGGGGGATACTTACGAGCAGTACTTC.

The gene calls are TRBV29-1 and TRBJ2-7, with D perhaps matching TRBD1 (6 bases). CDR1 is SQVTM and CDR2 is ANQGSEA in the germline V gene. The ends were cut back, 6 bases at V and 7 bases at J, with 19 bases in the middle. The CDR3 has 13 amino acids. CDR3 nucleotides: TGCAGCGTGGGGGTGGGGCAGGGGTATGAGCAGTACTTC. Translating gives CSVGVGQGYEQYF.

The rearrangement joins TRBV19 to TRBJ1-2; D perhaps matches TRBD1 (5 bases). CDR3 length equals 15 residues. Germline CDR1 and CDR2: LNHDA and SQIVND (reference sequence). V dropped 5 bases and J dropped 4 bases, with 17 bases sitting between them. CDR3 sequence (DNA): TGTGCCAGTAGTGCATGGGACTCTAGTACCTATGGCTACACCTTC. Translating gives CASSAWDSSTYGYTF.

The chain links TRBV7-9 to TRBJ2-7; the D is unclear. V was clipped by 2 bases and J by 3 bases, with 8 bases between them. Germline loops: CDR1 SEHNR, CDR2 FQNEAQ (reference sequence). This CDR3 comprises 13 residues. The CDR3 here is CASSLRSFYEQYF. The CDR3 coding sequence is TGTGCCAGCAGCTTACGGAGCTTCTACGAGCAGTACTTC.

This clone has a single count. The chain is built from TRBV5-1 and TRBJ2-2; D possibly corresponds to TRBD2 (5 bases). Trimming removed 0 bases from V and 7 bases from J, with 10 bases in between. The CDR3 totals 14 residues. Germline loops: CDR1 SGHRS, CDR2 YFSETQ. The CDR3 coding sequence is TGCGCCAGCAGCTTGGTGGGAGTCGGCGGGGAGCTGTTTTTT. Residues: CASSLVGVGGELFF. Full variable domain (missing parts from reference TRBV5-1 and TRBJ2-2): KAGVTQTPRYLIKTRGQQVTLSCSPISGHRSVSWYQQTPGQGLQFLFEYFSETQRNKGNFPGRFSGRQFSNSRSEMNVSTLELGDSALYLCASSLVGVGGELFFGEGSRLTVL.

Comments on this clone: The sample contains more than one DNA sequence encoding this CDR3. V gene TRBV3-1 (or the pseudogene TRBV3-2) combines with J gene TRBJ2-3; 10 nucleotides agree with TRBD2. Germline-derived CDR1 and CDR2 are LGHDT and YNNKEL (reference sequence). The V segment lost 4 bases and the J segment 5 bases; nucleotides outside the gene matches: 6. CDR3 length: 15 residues. CDR3 nucleotide sequence: TGTGCCAGCAGCCGATTGAGCGGGGGGGGAGATACGCAGTATTTT. It yields the protein CASSRLSGGGDTQYF.

The chain carries TRBV27 and TRBJ2-2; tentatively, D is TRBD1 (5 bases). The CDR3 runs to 16 residues. V gave up 6 bases and J gave up 5 bases, with 19 bases separating them. Germline CDR1 reads MNHEY; CDR2 reads SMNVEV (reference sequence). The CDR3 DNA reads TGTGCCAGCAGCCGAACCCAGGGAAGTGGAACCGGGGAGCTGTTTTTT. Translated, it gives CASSRTQGSGTGELFF.

The chain joins TRBV11-1 to TRBJ2-7, with D unclear. Germline V lookup: CDR1 SGHAT, CDR2 FQDESV (reference sequence). The CDR3 runs 11 residues. Trimming cost V 5 bases and J 6 bases, with 8 bases left between them. CDR3 DNA: TGTGCCAGCAGCAATGACTTCGAGCAGTACTTC. Translating it yields CASSNDFEQYF.

This chain uses TRBV18 with TRBJ1-3, with 9 bases fitting TRBD1. Germline V gene lookup returns CDR1 KGHSH and CDR2 LQKENI. J lost 7 bases, V lost 4 bases, and 2 bases had no gene match. This CDR3 is 13 amino acids long. CDR3 loop: CASSRDRGNTIYF. The CDR3 bases are TGTGCCAGCTCACGCGACAGGGGGAACACCATATATTTT.

The CDR3 nucleotides are TGTGCCAGCAGCTTGGACAGGGCCGGCACTGAAGCTTTCTTT. It is translated as CASSLDRAGTEAFF. The chain employs TRBV5-6 and TRBJ1-1; D possibly corresponds to TRBD1 (6 bases). Trimming took off 0 bases at V and 4 bases at J, with 10 bases between the two ends. This CDR3 spans 14 amino acids. Germline lookup yields CDR1 SGHDT and CDR2 YYEEEE.

The chain combines TRBV7-2 with TRBJ1-2; the D gene is possibly TRBD1 (6 bases). Trimming removed 4 bases at V and 2 bases at J, with 20 bases between. The CDR3 totals 17 residues. Looked up from germline, CDR1 is SGHTA and CDR2 is FQGNSA. CDR3 amino acids: CASSWAPLQGGNYGYTF. CDR3 bases: TGTGCCAGCAGCTGGGCCCCGTTACAGGGAGGGAACTATGGCTACACCTTC.

The DNA of the CDR3 is TGTGCCAGCAGCTTAACTGGACAGGGGAATTCACCCCTCCACTTT. It yields the protein CASSLTGQGNSPLHF. The genes are TRBV13 and TRBJ1-6, with TRBD1 identical over 9 bases. Germline V CDR1 and CDR2: PRHDT, FYEKMQ (reference sequence). CDR3 length: 15 residues. V lost 2 bases, J lost 7 bases, and 3 bases stayed unmatched.

This chain connects TRBV9 to TRBJ2-3; TRBD1 aligns across 10 bases. V was clipped by 2 bases and J by 1 base; unmatched bases: 7. This CDR3 comprises 17 residues. Germline values: CDR1 SGDLS, CDR2 YYNGEE. Here the CDR3 DNA reads TGTGCCAGCAGCGTTAGGGACAGGGGAATGGGCACAGATACGCAGTATTTT. This gives the protein CASSVRDRGMGTDTQYF.

The gene calls are TRBV5-1 and TRBJ2-1; TRBD1 agrees at 7 bases. This CDR3 contains 17 residues. CDR1 SGHRS and CDR2 YFSETQ come from the germline V gene. Trimming took 2 bases from V and 9 from J; bases not matched to a gene: 17. The CDR3 bases are TGCGCCAGCAGCTTACTCAACAGGGGACCCCTCTCTGGTGAGCAGTTCTTC. Translated: CASSLLNRGPLSGEQFF.

This clone has a handful of counts. J is TRBJ2-1 and V is TRBV9, with TRBD1 matching over 8 bases. In germline, CDR1 is SGDLS, CDR2 YYNGEE. The length of the CDR3 is 12 residues. Trimming at V came to 2 bases and at J to 13 bases, leaving 5 bases not matched to a gene. The CDR3 loop is CASSVVGTGQFF. CDR3 bases: TGTGCCAGCAGCGTCGTAGGGACAGGTCAGTTCTTC. Combining the CDR3 with reference TRBV9 and TRBJ2-1 gives the whole variable domain DSGVTQTPKHLITATGQRVTLRCSPRSGDLSVYWYQQSLDQGLQFLIQYYNGEERAKGNILERFSAQQFPDLHSELNLSSLELGDSALYFCASSVVGTGQFFGPGTRLTVL.

This sequence joins TRBV6-5 and TRBJ2-2; tentative D call: TRBD2 (5 bases). The germline V gene encodes CDR1 MNHEY and CDR2 SVGAGI. Trimming took 6 bases from V and 1 from J, leaving 9 bases between them. CDR3 length: 14 residues. The CDR3 sequence: CASSYSENTGELFF. The CDR3 nucleotides read TGTGCCAGCAGCTATAGCGAGAACACCGGGGAGCTGTTTTTT.

This chain uses TRBV5-1 with TRBJ1-2, with 7 positions matching TRBD1. The CDR3 consists of 16 residues. Unmatched junction bases numbered 13, after V lost 4 bases and J lost 4 bases. Germline V gene sequence: CDR1 SGHRS, CDR2 YFSETQ. CDR3 sequence: CASSEDRNREAYGYTF. CDR3 nucleotides: TGCGCCAGCAGCGAGGACAGGAACAGGGAGGCCTATGGCTACACCTTC.